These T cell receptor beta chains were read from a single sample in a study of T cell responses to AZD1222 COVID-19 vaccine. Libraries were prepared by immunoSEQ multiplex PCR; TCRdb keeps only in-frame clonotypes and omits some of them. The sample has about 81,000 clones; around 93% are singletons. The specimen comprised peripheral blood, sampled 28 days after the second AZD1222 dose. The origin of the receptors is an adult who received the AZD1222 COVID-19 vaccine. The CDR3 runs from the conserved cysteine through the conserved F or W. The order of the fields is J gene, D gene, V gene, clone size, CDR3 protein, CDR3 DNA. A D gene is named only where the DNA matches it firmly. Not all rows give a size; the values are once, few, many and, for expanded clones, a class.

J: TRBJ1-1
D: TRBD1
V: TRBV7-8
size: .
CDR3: CASSREQGMNTEAFF
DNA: TGTGCCAGCAGCCGAGAACAGGGGATGAACACTGAAGCTTTCTTT

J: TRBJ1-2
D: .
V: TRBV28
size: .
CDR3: CASKLIGPAYYTF
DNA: TGTGCCAGCAAACTGATCGGTCCGGCTTACTACACCTTC

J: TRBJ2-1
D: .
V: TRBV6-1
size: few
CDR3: CASSSRGDEQFF
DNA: TGTGCCAGCAGTTCCCGTGGGGATGAGCAGTTCTTC

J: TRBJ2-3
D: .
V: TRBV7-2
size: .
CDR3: CASGKRGDTDTQYF
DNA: TGTGCCAGCGGAAAAAGGGGGGATACAGATACGCAGTATTTT

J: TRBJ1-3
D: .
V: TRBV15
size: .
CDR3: CATPPGKGSSGNTIYF
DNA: TGTGCCACCCCCCCCGGAAAGGGCTCCTCTGGAAACACCATATATTTT

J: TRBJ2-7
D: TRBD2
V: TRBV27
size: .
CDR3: CASSLLAGASYEQYF
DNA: TGTGCCAGCAGTTTACTAGCGGGAGCCTCCTACGAGCAGTACTTC

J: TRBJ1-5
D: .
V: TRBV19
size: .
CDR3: CATRDPGTGQPQHF
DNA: TGTGCCACGCGGGACCCGGGTACGGGTCAGCCCCAGCATTTT

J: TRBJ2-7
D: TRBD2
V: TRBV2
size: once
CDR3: CASKEREGIFSYEQYF
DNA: TGTGCCAGCAAAGAGCGGGAGGGCATATTCTCCTACGAGCAGTACTTC

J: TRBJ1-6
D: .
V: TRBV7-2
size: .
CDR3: CASSLFWQGSGNSPLHF
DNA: TGTGCCAGCAGCTTATTTTGGCAGGGGTCGGGGAATTCACCCCTCCACTTT

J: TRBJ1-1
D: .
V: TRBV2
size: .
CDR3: CASSAPDRKNTEAFF
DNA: TGTGCCAGCAGTGCCCCGGACAGAAAGAACACTGAAGCTTTCTTT

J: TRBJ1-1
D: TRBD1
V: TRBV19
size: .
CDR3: CASSSSWDRANSEAFF
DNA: TGTGCCAGTAGTTCTTCTTGGGACAGGGCGAACTCTGAAGCTTTCTTT

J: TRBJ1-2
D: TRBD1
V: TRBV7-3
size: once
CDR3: CASSLDRVDGYTF
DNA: TGTGCCAGCAGCTTAGACAGGGTGGATGGCTACACCTTC

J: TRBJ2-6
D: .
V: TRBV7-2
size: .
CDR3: CASTRPGSGANVLTF
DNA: TGTGCCAGCACCCGACCGGGCTCTGGGGCCAACGTCCTGACTTTC

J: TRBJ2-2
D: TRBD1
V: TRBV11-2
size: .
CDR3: CASSWTGEGTGELFF
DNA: TGTGCCAGCAGCTGGACAGGTGAAGGAACCGGGGAGCTGTTTTTT

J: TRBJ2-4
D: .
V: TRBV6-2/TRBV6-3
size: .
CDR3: CASSSGFENIQYF
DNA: TGTGCCAGCAGTTCAGGTTTTGAAAACATTCAGTACTTC

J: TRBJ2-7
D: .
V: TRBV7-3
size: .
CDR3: CASSLAGIGYEQYF
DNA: TGTGCCAGCAGCTTAGCAGGGATAGGCTACGAGCAGTACTTC

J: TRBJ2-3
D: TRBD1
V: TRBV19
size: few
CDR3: CASSMGAGGADTQYF
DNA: TGTGCCAGTAGTATGGGGGCAGGGGGCGCAGATACGCAGTATTTT

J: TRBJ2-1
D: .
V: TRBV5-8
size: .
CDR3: CASSRGGFSYNEQFF
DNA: TGTGCCAGCAGCCGAGGGGGTTTCTCCTACAATGAGCAGTTCTTC

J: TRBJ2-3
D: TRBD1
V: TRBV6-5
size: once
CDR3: CASSRTGTPQYF
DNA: TGTGCCAGCAGTCGGACAGGAACCCCGCAGTATTTT

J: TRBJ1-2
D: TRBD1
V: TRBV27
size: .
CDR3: CASRTGGLGYTF
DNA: TGTGCCAGCAGGACAGGGGGACTTGGCTACACCTTC

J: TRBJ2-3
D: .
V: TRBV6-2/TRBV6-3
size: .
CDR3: CASSYSSVEDTQYF
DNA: TGTGCCAGCAGTTACTCGTCGGTGGAGGATACGCAGTATTTT

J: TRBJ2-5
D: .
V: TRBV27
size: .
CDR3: CASSLGRETQYF
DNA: TGTGCCAGCAGTTTAGGGAGAGAGACCCAGTACTTC

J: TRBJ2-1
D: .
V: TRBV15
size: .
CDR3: CATSSQGSNEQFF
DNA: TGTGCCACCAGCAGTCAAGGGAGCAATGAGCAGTTCTTC

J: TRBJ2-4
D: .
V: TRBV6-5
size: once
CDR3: CASSYLERSNIQYF
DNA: TGTGCCAGCAGTTACCTGGAAAGGAGTAACATTCAGTACTTC

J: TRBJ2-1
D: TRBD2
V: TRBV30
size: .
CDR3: CAWTPPSSGRAWNYEQFF
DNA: TGTGCCTGGACCCCCCCCTCTAGCGGGAGGGCCTGGAACTATGAGCAGTTCTTC

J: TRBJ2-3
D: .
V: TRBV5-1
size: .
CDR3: CASSFGTRSGTSTDTQYF
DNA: TGCGCCAGCAGCTTTGGTACCCGAAGCGGGACAAGCACAGATACGCAGTATTTT

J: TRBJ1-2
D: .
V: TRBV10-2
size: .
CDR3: CASSDGGRGYGYTF
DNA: TGCGCCAGCAGTGATGGGGGGCGCGGCTATGGCTACACCTTC

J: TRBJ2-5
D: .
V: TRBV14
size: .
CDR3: CASSQVGEETQYF
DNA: TGTGCCAGCAGCCAGGTGGGGGAAGAGACCCAGTACTTC

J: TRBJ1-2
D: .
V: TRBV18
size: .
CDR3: CASSPGGNYGYTF
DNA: TGTGCCAGCTCACCGGGAGGGAACTATGGCTACACCTTC